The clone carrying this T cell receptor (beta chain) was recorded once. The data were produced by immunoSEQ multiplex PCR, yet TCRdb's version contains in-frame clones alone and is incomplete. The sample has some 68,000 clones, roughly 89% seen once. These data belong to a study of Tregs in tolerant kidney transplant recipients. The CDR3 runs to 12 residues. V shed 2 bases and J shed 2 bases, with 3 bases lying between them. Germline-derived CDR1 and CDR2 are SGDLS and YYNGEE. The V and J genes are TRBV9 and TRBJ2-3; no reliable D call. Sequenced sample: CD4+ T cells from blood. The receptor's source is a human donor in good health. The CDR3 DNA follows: TGTGCCAGCAGCGTTTTCACAGATACGCAGTATTTT. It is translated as CASSVFTDTQYF.